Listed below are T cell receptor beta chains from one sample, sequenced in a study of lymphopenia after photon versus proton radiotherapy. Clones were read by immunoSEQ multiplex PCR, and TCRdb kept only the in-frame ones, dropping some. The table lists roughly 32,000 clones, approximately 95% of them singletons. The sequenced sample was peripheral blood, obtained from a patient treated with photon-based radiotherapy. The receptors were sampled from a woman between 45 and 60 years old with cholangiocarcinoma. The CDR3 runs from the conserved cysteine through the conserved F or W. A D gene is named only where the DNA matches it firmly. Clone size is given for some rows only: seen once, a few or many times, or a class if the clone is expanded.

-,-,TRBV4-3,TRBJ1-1,TGCGCCAGCAGCCAAGATCTTTCGGGGCCTGAAGCTTTCTTT,CASSQDLSGPEAFF
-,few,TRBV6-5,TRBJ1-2,TGTGCCAGCAGTAGCCTTAGGGCTAACTATGGCTACACCTTC,CASSSLRANYGYTF
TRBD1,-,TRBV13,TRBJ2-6,TGTGCCAGCAGCTCCGCGGGACAGGGGGCTTTAAGGTCTGGGGCCAACGTCCTGACTTTC,CASSSAGQGALRSGANVLTF
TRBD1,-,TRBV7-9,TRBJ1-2,TGTGCCAGCAGCCTACAAAGACAGGGACTATCTGACTATGGCTACACCTTC,CASSLQRQGLSDYGYTF
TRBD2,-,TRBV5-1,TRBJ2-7,TGCGCCAGCAGCTTGGGGGGAGGGTACGAGCAGTACTTC,CASSLGGGYEQYF
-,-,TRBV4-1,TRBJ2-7,TGCGCCAGCAGCCACCTAGGAACGTTCGAGCAGTACTTC,CASSHLGTFEQYF
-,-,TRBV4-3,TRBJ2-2,TGCGCCAGCAGCCAAGATCGGTTCGGATCCGGGGAGCTGTTTTTT,CASSQDRFGSGELFF
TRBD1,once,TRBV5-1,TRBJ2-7,TGCGCCAGCAGCCTGGACAGGGGGCCCTACGAGCAGTACTTC,CASSLDRGPYEQYF
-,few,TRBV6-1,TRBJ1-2,TGTGCCAGCAGTGAAGTGAGGGGGATTAGCTATGGCTACACCTTC,CASSEVRGISYGYTF
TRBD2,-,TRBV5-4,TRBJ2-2,TGTGCCAGCAGCTTTACTAGCGGGGGCACCGGGGAGCTGTTTTTT,CASSFTSGGTGELFF
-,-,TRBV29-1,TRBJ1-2,TGCAGCGTCGAACAGGGTAGGAATGGCTACACCTTC,CSVEQGRNGYTF
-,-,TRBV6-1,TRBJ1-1,TGTGCCAGCGGACGATTGAACACTGAAGCTTTCTTT,CASGRLNTEAFF
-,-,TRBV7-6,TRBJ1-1,TGTGCCAGCAGCTTACCCTTGGACAGACTTTTCTTT,CASSLPLDRLFF
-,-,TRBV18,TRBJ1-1,TGTGCCAGCTCACCAGGGCAGAACACTGAAGCTTTCTTT,CASSPGQNTEAFF
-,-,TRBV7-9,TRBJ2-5,TGTGCCAGCAGCTCGATCGAGACCCAGTACTTC,CASSSIETQYF
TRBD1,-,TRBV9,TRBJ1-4,TGTGCCAGCAGCGACGGGACAGGTCTGCATGAAAAACTGTTTTTT,CASSDGTGLHEKLFF